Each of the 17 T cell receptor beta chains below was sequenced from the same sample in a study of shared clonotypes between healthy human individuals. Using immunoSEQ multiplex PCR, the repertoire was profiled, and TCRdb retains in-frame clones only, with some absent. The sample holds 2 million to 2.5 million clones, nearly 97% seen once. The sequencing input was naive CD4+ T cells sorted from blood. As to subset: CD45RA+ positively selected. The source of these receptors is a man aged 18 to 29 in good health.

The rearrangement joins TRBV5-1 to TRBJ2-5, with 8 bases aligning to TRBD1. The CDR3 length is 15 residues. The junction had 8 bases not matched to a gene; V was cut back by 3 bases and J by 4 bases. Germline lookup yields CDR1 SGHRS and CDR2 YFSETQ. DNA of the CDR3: TGCGCCAGCAGCTCCTTCGGACAGGGCCCAGAGACCCAGTACTTC. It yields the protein CASSSFGQGPETQYF.

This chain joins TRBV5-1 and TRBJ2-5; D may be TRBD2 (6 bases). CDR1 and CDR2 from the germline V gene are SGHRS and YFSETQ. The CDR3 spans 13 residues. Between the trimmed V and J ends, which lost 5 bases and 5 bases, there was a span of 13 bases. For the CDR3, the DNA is TGCGCCAGCAGTGGACTAAACATTGAGACCCAGTACTTC. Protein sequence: CASSGLNIETQYF.

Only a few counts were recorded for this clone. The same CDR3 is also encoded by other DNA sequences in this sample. CDR3 in DNA: TGCGCCAGCAGCTTGGTAGGACTAGCGGGATCCTACGAGCAGTACTTC. Translated: CASSLVGLAGSYEQYF. This chain joins TRBV5-1 and TRBJ2-7, with 12 bases identical to TRBD2. V trimming: 0 bases; J trimming: 1 base; junction bases outside the gene matches: 2. The CDR3 is 16 residues long. In germline, CDR1 is SGHRS, CDR2 YFSETQ.

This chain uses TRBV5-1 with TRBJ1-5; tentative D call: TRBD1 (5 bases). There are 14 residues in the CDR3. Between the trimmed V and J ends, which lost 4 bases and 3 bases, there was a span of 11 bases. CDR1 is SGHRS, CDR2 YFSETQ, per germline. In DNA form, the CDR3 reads TGCGCCAGCAGCGAGGGGCAGGTCAATCAGCCCCAGCATTTT. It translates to CASSEGQVNQPQHF.

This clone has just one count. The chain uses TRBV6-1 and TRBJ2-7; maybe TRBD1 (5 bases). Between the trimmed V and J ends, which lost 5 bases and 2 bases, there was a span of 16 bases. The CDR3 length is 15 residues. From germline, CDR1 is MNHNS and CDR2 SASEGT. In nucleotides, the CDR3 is TGTGCCAGCAGTCAGGACAACTTAAGCCCCTACGAGCAGTACTTC. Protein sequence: CASSQDNLSPYEQYF.

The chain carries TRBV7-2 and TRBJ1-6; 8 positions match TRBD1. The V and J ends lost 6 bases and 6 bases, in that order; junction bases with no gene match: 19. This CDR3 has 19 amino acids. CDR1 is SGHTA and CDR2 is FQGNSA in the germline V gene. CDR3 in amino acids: CASRAGQGALGIRNSPLHF. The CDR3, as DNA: TGTGCCAGCAGGGCCGGACAGGGCGCCCTGGGTATTCGTAATTCACCCCTCCACTTT.

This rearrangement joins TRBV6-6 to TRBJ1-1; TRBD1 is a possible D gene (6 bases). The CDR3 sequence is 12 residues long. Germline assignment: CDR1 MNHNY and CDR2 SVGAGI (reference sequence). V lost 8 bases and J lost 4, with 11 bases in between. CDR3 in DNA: TGTGCCAGCTGGGGGCTGTTCACTGAAGCTTTCTTT. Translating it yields CASWGLFTEAFF.

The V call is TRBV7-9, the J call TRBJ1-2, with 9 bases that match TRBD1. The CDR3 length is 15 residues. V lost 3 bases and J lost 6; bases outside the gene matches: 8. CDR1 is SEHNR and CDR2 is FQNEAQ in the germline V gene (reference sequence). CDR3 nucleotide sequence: TGTGCCAGCAGCTTGATGGGACAGGGAGTGGATGGCTACACCTTC. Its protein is CASSLMGQGVDGYTF.

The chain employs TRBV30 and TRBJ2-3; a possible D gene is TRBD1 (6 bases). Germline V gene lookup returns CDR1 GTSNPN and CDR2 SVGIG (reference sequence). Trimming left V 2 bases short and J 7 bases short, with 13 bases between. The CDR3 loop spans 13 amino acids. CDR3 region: CAWSKGERYTQYF. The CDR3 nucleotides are TGTGCCTGGAGTAAGGGGGAGCGGTATACGCAGTATTTT. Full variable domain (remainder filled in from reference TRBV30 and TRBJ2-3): SQTIHQWPATLVQPVGSPLSLECTVEGTSNPNLYWYRQAAGRGLQLLFYSVGIGQISSEVPQNLSASRPQDRQFILSSKKLLLSDSGFYLCAWSKGERYTQYFGPGTRLTVL.

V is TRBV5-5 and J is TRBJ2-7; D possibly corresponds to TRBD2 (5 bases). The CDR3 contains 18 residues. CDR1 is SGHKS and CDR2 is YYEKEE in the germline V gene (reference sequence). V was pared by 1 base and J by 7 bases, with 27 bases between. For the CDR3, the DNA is TGTGCCAGCAGCTTGAATAGAATTGGAGGTAGCCTAAGGAGGGAGCAGTACTTC. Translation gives CASSLNRIGGSLRREQYF.

In DNA, the CDR3 is TGTGCCAGCTCCCGGGACCTCTTCGGGGGCTACACCTTC. It codes for CASSRDLFGGYTF. V usage is TRBV25-1 and J usage is TRBJ1-2, with a possible D match to TRBD1 (5 bases). CDR1 and CDR2 (germline): MGHDK, SYGVNS. CDR3 size: 13 residues. Trimming shortened V by 8 bases and J by 8 bases, and 18 bases separated the two germline ends.

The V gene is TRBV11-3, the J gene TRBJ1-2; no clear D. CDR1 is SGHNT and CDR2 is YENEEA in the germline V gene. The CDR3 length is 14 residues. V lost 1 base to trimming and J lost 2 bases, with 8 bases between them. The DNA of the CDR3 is TGTGCCAGCAGCTTAGTGGCCTCCAACTATGGCTACACCTTC. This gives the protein CASSLVASNYGYTF.

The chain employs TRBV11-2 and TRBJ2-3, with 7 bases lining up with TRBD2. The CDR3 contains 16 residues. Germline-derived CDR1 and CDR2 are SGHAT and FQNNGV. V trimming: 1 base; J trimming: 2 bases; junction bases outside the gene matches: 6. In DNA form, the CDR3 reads TGTGCCAGCAGCTTAGGGGGCGGGACTAACACAGATACGCAGTATTTT. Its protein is CASSLGGGTNTDTQYF. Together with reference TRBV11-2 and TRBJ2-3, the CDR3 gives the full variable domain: EAGVAQSPRYKIIEKRQSVAFWCNPISGHATLYWYQQILGQGPKLLIQFQNNGVVDDSQLPKDRFSAERLKGVDSTLKIQPAKLEDSAVYLCASSLGGGTNTDTQYFGPGTRLTVL.

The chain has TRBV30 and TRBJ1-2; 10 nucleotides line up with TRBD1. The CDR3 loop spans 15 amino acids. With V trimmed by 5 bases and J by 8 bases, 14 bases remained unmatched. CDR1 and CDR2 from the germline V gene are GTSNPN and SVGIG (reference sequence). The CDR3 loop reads CAWGGPRDRGTGYTF. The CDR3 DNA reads TGTGCCTGGGGGGGACCCCGGGACAGGGGAACAGGCTACACCTTC.

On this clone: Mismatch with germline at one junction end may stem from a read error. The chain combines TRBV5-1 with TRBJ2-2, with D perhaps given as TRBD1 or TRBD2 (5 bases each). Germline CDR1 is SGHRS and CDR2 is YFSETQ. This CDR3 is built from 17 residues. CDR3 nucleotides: TGCGCCAGCAGGTTGGGTTGGTTTAAGAGGGGTATGGGGGAGCTGTTTTTT. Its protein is CASRLGWFKRGMGELFF.

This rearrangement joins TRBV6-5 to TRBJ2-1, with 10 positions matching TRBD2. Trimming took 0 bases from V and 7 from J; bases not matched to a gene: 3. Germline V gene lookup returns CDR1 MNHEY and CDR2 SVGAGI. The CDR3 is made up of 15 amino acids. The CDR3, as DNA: TGTGCCAGCAGTTACTCGGGACTAGCGTGGAATGAGCAGTTCTTC. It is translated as CASSYSGLAWNEQFF.

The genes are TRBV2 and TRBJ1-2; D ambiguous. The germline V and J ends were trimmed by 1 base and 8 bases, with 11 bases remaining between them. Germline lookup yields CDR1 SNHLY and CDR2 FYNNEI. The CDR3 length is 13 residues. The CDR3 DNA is TGTGCCAGCAGTGAAGGGCAGGTCCGCGGCTACACCTTC. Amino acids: CASSEGQVRGYTF.